The 17 T cell receptor beta chains listed next were all sequenced from one sample in a study of T cell responses to AZD1222 COVID-19 vaccine. Sequencing used immunoSEQ multiplex PCR; TCRdb keeps in-frame clones, though not all of them. This sample has 200,000 or so clones, with roughly 92% found just once. This specimen consisted of peripheral blood, obtained 28 days after the second AZD1222 dose. These receptor sequences come from an adult who received the AZD1222 COVID-19 vaccine.

The chain uses TRBV19 and TRBJ1-2; 10 nucleotides line up with TRBD1. Germline assignment: CDR1 LNHDA and CDR2 SQIVND (reference sequence). The CDR3 runs to 13 residues. The J segment lost 8 bases and the V segment lost 7 bases, leaving 7 bases of the junction unmatched. This CDR3 reads CASIPRQGAGYTF. The CDR3 bases are TGTGCCAGTATCCCGCGACAGGGGGCCGGCTACACCTTC.

This clone appeared a single time. V gene TRBV7-9 combines with J gene TRBJ2-7, with D perhaps TRBD1 or TRBD2 (7 bases each). The CDR3 sequence is 15 residues long. V lost 5 bases and J 5 bases, leaving 19 bases between the germline ends. CDR1 SEHNR and CDR2 FQNEAQ come from the germline V gene (reference sequence). CDR3: CASSIDREGTDEQYF. In DNA, the CDR3 is TGTGCCAGCAGCATCGACAGGGAGGGAACGGACGAGCAGTACTTC.

The J gene is TRBJ1-1, the V gene TRBV18; 7 bases are a match to TRBD1. From germline, CDR1 is KGHSH and CDR2 LQKENI. V was pared by 3 bases and J by 5 bases, with 12 bases of the junction left unmatched. The CDR3 totals 16 residues. CDR3 in DNA: TGTGCCAGCTCACCCCAGGGGGTCCTCGGGGTGACTGAAGCTTTCTTT. It is translated as CASSPQGVLGVTEAFF.

The rearrangement uses TRBV6-6 and TRBJ1-6; 9 nucleotides agree with TRBD1. This CDR3 has 14 amino acids. CDR1 and CDR2 from the germline V gene are MNHNY and SVGAGI (reference sequence). Germline trimming cut 7 bases from V and 9 bases from J; bases unmatched to any gene: 7. The CDR3 DNA follows: TGTGCCAGCATCTCGGGACAGGGAGGTTCACCCCTCCACTTT. Protein: CASISGQGGSPLHF.

The V call is TRBV4-1, the J call TRBJ1-2; D is possibly TRBD1 (6 bases). V gave up 2 bases and J gave up 8 bases, with 9 bases separating them. The CDR3 is made up of 12 amino acids. Per the germline V gene, CDR1 is MGHRA and CDR2 is YSYEKL. CDR3 bases: TGCGCCAGCAGCCAATCAGGGGTCGGCTACACCTTC. Its protein product is CASSQSGVGYTF.

V gene TRBV14 combines with J gene TRBJ2-3; TRBD2 matches 10 bases. V gave up 1 base and J gave up 5 bases; unmatched junction bases: 6. Germline V gene sequence: CDR1 SGHDN, CDR2 FVKESK. There are 16 residues in the CDR3. CDR3 amino acids: CASSQGNSGGLDTQYF. CDR3 DNA: TGTGCCAGCAGCCAAGGAAATAGCGGGGGGTTAGATACGCAGTATTTT.

The V gene is TRBV4-3, the J gene TRBJ1-1; D is uncertain. V gave up 1 base and J gave up 11 bases, with 17 bases separating them. From germline, CDR1 is LGHNA and CDR2 YSLEER. The CDR3 has 14 residues. The CDR3 loop reads CASSQGSGIGSAFF. Here the CDR3 DNA reads TGCGCCAGCAGCCAAGGTTCGGGGATCGGAAGCGCTTTCTTT.

The chain is built from TRBV9 and TRBJ2-7, with 7 bases matching TRBD2. Germline V gives CDR1 SGDLS, CDR2 YYNGEE. The CDR3 has 15 residues. V was pared by 2 bases and J by 0 bases, with 5 bases of the junction left unmatched. The CDR3 spells CASSVGGLGSYEQYF. CDR3 nucleotide sequence: TGTGCCAGCAGCGTGGGAGGGCTGGGCTCCTACGAGCAGTACTTC. Supplemented by reference TRBV9 and TRBJ2-7, the full variable domain reads DSGVTQTPKHLITATGQRVTLRCSPRSGDLSVYWYQQSLDQGLQFLIQYYNGEERAKGNILERFSAQQFPDLHSELNLSSLELGDSALYFCASSVGGLGSYEQYFGPGTRLTVT.

The chain links TRBV9 to TRBJ2-2; 8 positions match TRBD1. The CDR3 totals 15 residues. CDR1 is SGDLS and CDR2 is YYNGEE in the germline V gene. Unmatched junction bases numbered 6, after V lost 3 bases and J lost 5 bases. This chain's CDR3 is CASSENRGWTGELFF. CDR3 sequence (DNA): TGTGCCAGCAGCGAGAACAGGGGGTGGACCGGGGAGCTGTTTTTT. Looking up the rest from reference TRBV9 and TRBJ2-2 gives the full variable domain: DSGVTQTPKHLITATGQRVTLRCSPRSGDLSVYWYQQSLDQGLQFLIQYYNGEERAKGNILERFSAQQFPDLHSELNLSSLELGDSALYFCASSENRGWTGELFFGEGSRLTVL.

The chain employs TRBV28 and TRBJ2-7, with 12 bases lining up with TRBD1. After removal of 6 bases from V and 5 bases from J, the junction contained 8 bases not matched to a gene. CDR1 is MDHEN and CDR2 is SYDVKM in the germline V gene. The CDR3 has 15 amino acids. The DNA of the CDR3 is TGTGCCAGCAGCCCTTTTGGGACAGGGGGCCACGAGCAGTACTTC. This gives the protein CASSPFGTGGHEQYF. The full variable domain, rest sourced from reference TRBV28 and TRBJ2-7, is DVKVTQSSRYLVKRTGEKVFLECVQDMDHENMFWYRQDPGLGLRLIYFSYDVKMKEKGDIPEGYSVSREKKERFSLILESASTNQTSMYLCASSPFGTGGHEQYFGPGTRLTVT.

This clone appeared a few times. The chain employs TRBV3-1 (or the pseudogene TRBV3-2) and TRBJ1-1, with D possibly matching TRBD1 (5 bases). Deletions cut 2 bases from V and 10 bases from J, with 14 bases between. Germline assignment: CDR1 LGHDT and CDR2 YNNKEL (reference sequence). The CDR3 is 13 residues long. CDR3 in DNA: TGTGCCAGCAGCCAACCCCAGGGAGACGGAGCTTTCTTT. The encoded protein is CASSQPQGDGAFF.

The CDR3 is CSASLGQPQHF. The CDR3 nucleotides read TGCAGTGCTAGTCTAGGACAGCCCCAGCATTTT. The chain combines TRBV20-1 with TRBJ1-5, with D unclear. The CDR3 has 11 residues. Between the trimmed V and J ends, which lost 3 bases and 7 bases, there was a span of 7 bases. CDR1 is DFQATT and CDR2 is SNEGSKA in the germline V gene (reference sequence).

J is TRBJ2-1 and V is TRBV12-3 or TRBV12-4; D is unclear. The CDR3 has 13 amino acids. V was clipped by 1 base and J by 5 bases, with 6 bases between them. DNA of the CDR3: TGTGCCAGCAGTTTAGTAGATGACAATGAGCAGTTCTTC. It translates to CASSLVDDNEQFF.

Notes on this clone: This same CDR3 is encoded by further DNA sequences in the sample. The genes are TRBV7-3 and TRBJ2-3, with 9 bases lining up with TRBD1. Germline lookup yields CDR1 SGHTA and CDR2 FQGTGA. There are 15 residues in the CDR3. V trimming: 5 bases; J trimming: 2 bases; junction bases outside the gene matches: 5. CDR3 region: CASSPGTGNTDTQYF. The CDR3 DNA reads TGTGCCAGCAGCCCCGGGACAGGGAACACAGATACGCAGTATTTT.

CDR3 DNA sequence: TGCGCCAGCAGCTCCGGGGGCCGGGGTACGCAGTATTTT. Its translation is CASSSGGRGTQYF. The chain has TRBV5-1 and TRBJ2-3; D may be TRBD1 or TRBD2 (6 bases each). Trimming stripped 3 bases from V and 8 bases from J, with 13 bases between. The CDR3 totals 13 residues. Germline CDR1 is SGHRS and CDR2 is YFSETQ.

A remark on this clone: Different DNA sequences within this sample yield the same CDR3. The chain is built from TRBV6-2 or TRBV6-3 and TRBJ1-2, with D uncertain. Germline V gives CDR1 MNHEY, CDR2 SVGEGT. The CDR3 runs to 12 residues. Trimming pared 5 bases from V and 4 bases from J, leaving 8 bases between. The CDR3 DNA reads as TGTGCCAGCAGTCCCTCTACCTATGGCTACACCTTC. Protein product: CASSPSTYGYTF.

V and J are TRBV18 and TRBJ2-2; tentative D call: TRBD2 (5 bases). The V and J ends lost 3 bases and 6 bases respectively, with 5 bases between them. This CDR3 contains 12 residues. The germline V gene encodes CDR1 KGHSH and CDR2 LQKENI. The CDR3 coding sequence is TGTGCCAGCTCACCGGAGGCCGGGGAGCTGTTTTTT. It is translated as CASSPEAGELFF.